The sequence of this T cell receptor (beta chain) was determined in a study of cytomegalovirus exposure and HLA in healthy donors. Findings and limits, study-wide: Cytomegalovirus-associated TCR beta chains were listed, numbering over 150. Segments of the TCR beta V type were, in most cases, productive about 87% or about 30% of the time in an earlier analysis.

The PCR employed 60 Vbeta primers together with 13 Jbeta primers. TCRdb's copy holds only in-frame clones and misses some; the assay was immunoSEQ multiplex PCR. The sample includes about 200,000 clones, around 87% of them seen just once. Note on this clone: Its antigen is currently unknown.

Sequencing input: PBMCs. This clonotype originated in a man aged 30 to 45 in good health and CMV-seronegative.

This chain's CDR3 is CASSVTGGPYEQYF. CDR3 nucleotide sequence: TGTGCCAGCAGTGTGACAGGGGGCCCCTACGAGCAGTACTTC. V gene TRBV2 combines with J gene TRBJ2-7; 10 bases match TRBD1. CDR3 length: 14 amino acids. J lost 2 bases, V lost 4 bases, and 2 bases had no gene match. Germline-derived CDR1 and CDR2 are SNHLY and FYNNEI.